The clone carrying this T cell receptor (beta chain) was observed a handful of times. What it recognizes is unknown. The sample is drawn from a study of blood T cells in healthy people across ages. Looking at the study overall: Roughly one uniquely barcoded beta molecule per two T cells was captured.

Using a J-beta primer mix together with a sample-barcoded 5' primer, a second PCR was run for about 6 to 11 cycles. Every cDNA molecule bore a tag from a template-switch adaptor containing 12 random nucleotides. One entry per CDR3 protein, called by TCRdb with MiXCR from the 5' RACE reads. The repertoire holds about 1.5 million distinct CDR3 sequences, with roughly two fifths as singletons. Findings and limits, study-wide: Higher diversity and more naive CD4+ cells were features of long-lived donors, compared to aged donors. Naive and antigen-experienced cells were not separated, limiting conclusive comparison.

Germline loops: CDR1 SNHLY, CDR2 FYNNEI. The V gene end was trimmed by 8 bases and the J gene end by 2 bases; junction bases not matched to a gene: 5. CDR3 size: 13 residues. The material sequenced was blood. The chain combines TRBV2 with TRBJ2-7; 8 bases fit TRBD2. The sequence came from a woman aged 18 to 35 in good health. CDR3 residues: CASRREGAYEQYF. CDR3 DNA: TGTGCCAGCCGCCGGGAGGGGGCCTACGAGCAGTACTTC.